A single sample is the source of the 32 T cell receptor beta chains below, sequenced in a study of T cell repertoires in cytomegalovirus infection. TCRdb analysed the reads with MiXCR anew, one entry per CDR3 protein. Altogether 300,000 or so distinct CDR3 sequences are present, approximately 10% being singletons, with the ten largest covering around 2.4%. Source material: PBMCs. Receptors originate from a human donor in good health (CMV status not recorded). Some clones in this sample may be carry-over from other donors' samples.

This clonotype has at least ten counts. The V gene is TRBV6-2 or TRBV6-3, the J gene TRBJ2-3, with D hard to call. The CDR3 length is 12 residues. Looked up from germline, CDR1 is MNHEY and CDR2 is SVGEGT. Deletions cut 5 bases from V and 6 bases from J, with 9 bases between. The CDR3, as DNA: TGTGCCAGCAGTATACAACCGGATACGCAGTATTTT. This encodes CASSIQPDTQYF.

This clonotype was counted at least ten times. The rearrangement links TRBV19 to TRBJ2-1; tentative D call: TRBD1 (7 bases). The CDR3 spans 15 residues. V lost 7 bases, J lost 5 bases, and 18 bases lay in between. The germline V gene encodes CDR1 LNHDA and CDR2 SQIVND (reference sequence). In nucleotides, the CDR3 is TGTGCCAGTAAGGACGGGCAGGGGGGACACAATGAGCAGTTCTTC. Residues: CASKDGQGGHNEQFF. Complete variable domain (other parts from reference TRBV19 and TRBJ2-1): DGGITQSPKYLFRKEGQNVTLSCEQNLNHDAMYWYRQDPGQGLRLIYYSQIVNDFQKGDIAEGYSVSREKKESFPLTVTSAQKNPTAFYLCASKDGQGGHNEQFFGPGTRLTVL.

This clonotype has ten or more counts. The CDR3 sequence: CASSFVGDTEAFF. The CDR3 DNA reads TGTGCCAGCAGTTTTGTCGGGGACACTGAAGCTTTCTTT. The genes are TRBV28 and TRBJ1-1; no definite D call. In germline, CDR1 is MDHEN, CDR2 SYDVKM. V lost 3 bases and J lost 3, with 8 bases in between. This CDR3 spans 13 amino acids.

This clonotype has a count of ten or more. The chain has TRBV28 and TRBJ1-5; 7 bases are a match to TRBD1. This CDR3 contains 14 residues. Germline V lookup: CDR1 MDHEN, CDR2 SYDVKM. The V segment lost 6 bases and the J segment 7 bases; nucleotides outside the gene matches: 9. CDR3 sequence reads: CASSLGQVGQPQHF. For the CDR3, the DNA is TGTGCCAGCAGCCTTGGACAGGTTGGACAGCCCCAGCATTTT.

The V call is TRBV7-9, the J call TRBJ2-3; 11 bases align to TRBD2. V lost 0 bases, J lost 8 bases, and 7 bases stayed unmatched. In germline, CDR1 is SEHNR, CDR2 FQNEAQ (reference sequence). The CDR3 is 16 amino acids. The CDR3 coding sequence is TGTGCCAGCAGCTTAGCGCCTAGCGGGGGGCCCCGTACGCAGTATTTT. Translated: CASSLAPSGGPRTQYF.

This rearrangement joins TRBV10-3 to TRBJ2-7; possibly TRBD2 for D (7 bases). V gave up 0 bases and J gave up 6 bases, with 9 bases separating them. Germline V CDR1 and CDR2: ENHRY, SYGVKD. The CDR3 has 13 residues. The CDR3 loop reads CAISESRGGEQYV. In DNA, the CDR3 is TGTGCCATCAGTGAGTCGAGGGGGGGCGAGCAGTACGTC.

The V call is TRBV3-1, the J call TRBJ2-5; no definite D call. Trimming removed 1 base from V and 6 bases from J, with 24 bases in between. Germline lookup yields CDR1 LGHDT and CDR2 YNNKEL (reference sequence). There are 18 residues in the CDR3. The CDR3 loop reads CASSQGNPISTVSQTQYF. The CDR3 region has the DNA TGTGCCAGCAGCCAAGGAAACCCGATCTCGACTGTCAGCCAGACCCAGTACTTC.

The chain couples TRBV18 to TRBJ2-1; possibly TRBD1 or TRBD2 for D (5 bases each). This CDR3 has 14 residues. V lost 6 bases and J 9 bases, leaving 18 bases between the germline ends. The germline V gene encodes CDR1 KGHSH and CDR2 LQKENI. CDR3 bases: TGTGCCAGCTCCTGGGACCAAACCCTCGGTGAGCAGTTCTTC. Protein sequence: CASSWDQTLGEQFF.

This clonotype was seen repeatedly, ten times or more. The V call is TRBV6-6, the J call TRBJ1-1, with D unresolved. Deletions cut 2 bases from V and 5 bases from J, with 12 bases between. Germline loops: CDR1 MNHNY, CDR2 SVGAGI (reference sequence). The CDR3 consists of 14 residues. The CDR3 region is CASSYRQVGTEAFF. The DNA of the CDR3 is TGTGCCAGCAGTTACCGTCAGGTCGGGACTGAAGCTTTCTTT.

This clonotype showed up many times. The chain uses TRBV10-2 and TRBJ2-4; D is unclear. V lost 9 bases and J 6 bases, leaving 15 bases between the germline ends. The CDR3 is 13 amino acids. CDR1 is WSHSY, CDR2 SAAADI, per germline. The CDR3 is CASSTEMGNIQYF. The CDR3 DNA sequence: TGCGCCAGTTCGACCGAGATGGGAAACATTCAGTACTTC.

This clonotype was counted at least ten times. The chain couples TRBV28 to TRBJ1-5; the D is unclear. CDR3 length: 14 amino acids. CDR1 is MDHEN, CDR2 SYDVKM, per germline. Trimming removed 2 bases at V and 1 base at J, with 6 bases between. The CDR3 protein is CASSLDESNQPQHF. CDR3 coding DNA: TGTGCCAGCAGTTTAGACGAGAGCAATCAGCCCCAGCATTTT.

This clonotype was observed a few times. V gene TRBV4-2 combines with J gene TRBJ2-1; TRBD1 matches 9 bases. Per the germline V gene, CDR1 is LGHNA and CDR2 is YNFKEQ. The V segment lost 0 bases and the J segment 7 bases; nucleotides outside the gene matches: 7. The CDR3 spans 16 residues. CDR3 sequence (DNA): TGTGCCAGCAGCCAAGATAGGGACAGGGCATGGAATGAGCAGTTCTTC. Its translation: CASSQDRDRAWNEQFF.

This clonotype was detected many times. The CDR3 is CASSLSWGPNTGELFF. DNA of the CDR3: TGTGCCAGCAGCTTAAGCTGGGGACCGAACACCGGGGAGCTGTTTTTT. The rearrangement uses TRBV7-2 and TRBJ2-2, with D tentatively TRBD1 or TRBD2 (5 bases each). CDR1 SGHTA and CDR2 FQGNSA come from the germline V gene. The CDR3 has 16 amino acids. The V end lost 2 bases, the J end lost 0 bases, and 10 bases lay between the germline ends.

This clonotype has at least ten counts. The chain combines TRBV20-1 with TRBJ1-3; no reliable D call. Per germline, CDR1 DFQATT and CDR2 SNEGSKA (reference sequence). Between the trimmed V and J ends, which lost 5 bases and 0 bases, there was a span of 11 bases. The CDR3 is 14 amino acids. The CDR3 reads CSALAQNSGNTIYF. For the CDR3, the DNA is TGCAGTGCTCTGGCCCAAAACTCTGGAAACACCATATATTTT.

This clonotype was seen at least ten times. The chain uses TRBV7-9 and TRBJ2-5; no firm D call. There are 13 residues in the CDR3. CDR1 and CDR2 from the germline V gene are SEHNR and FQNEAQ (reference sequence). The germline V and J ends were trimmed by 1 base and 4 bases, with 7 bases remaining between them. The CDR3 nucleotides are TGTGCCAGCAGCTTAGGCGCTTTAGAGACCCAGTACTTC. Its protein product is CASSLGALETQYF.

This clonotype showed up many times. CDR3 loop: CASSQSSYEQYF. CDR3 DNA: TGTGCCAGCAGTCAGAGCTCCTACGAGCAGTACTTC. The chain couples TRBV6-5 to TRBJ2-7; D gene unclear. The CDR3 has 12 residues. Per the germline V gene, CDR1 is MNHEY and CDR2 is SVGAGI. V lost 5 bases and J lost 0, with 5 bases in between.

In its sample, this clonotype was seen many times. The chain employs TRBV12-3 or TRBV12-4 and TRBJ2-1; TRBD2 might be the D (7 bases). Trimming pared 8 bases from V and 6 bases from J, leaving 11 bases between. The CDR3 is made up of 12 amino acids. The CDR3 bases are TGTGCCAGCGGGGGGGCCCTCAATGAGCAGTTCTTC. The encoded protein is CASGGALNEQFF.

V is TRBV5-5 and J is TRBJ2-5, with D maybe TRBD1 (7 bases). V shed 4 bases and J shed 6 bases, with 16 bases lying between them. The germline gives CDR1 SGHKS, CDR2 YYEKEE (reference sequence). The CDR3 loop spans 14 amino acids. The CDR3 DNA sequence: TGTGCCAGCAGCCCGGGACCAGGGGGGAAGACCCAGTACTTC. Translation gives CASSPGPGGKTQYF. The variable domain in full, with the rest retrieved from reference TRBV5-5 and TRBJ2-5, is DAGVTQSPTHLIKTRGQQVTLRCSPISGHKSVSWYQQVLGQGPQFIFQYYEKEERGRGNFPDRFSARQFPNYSSELNVNALLLGDSALYLCASSPGPGGKTQYFGPGTRLLVL.

Regarding this clonotype: It may be a read error: a sequence one base away is much more abundant. This chain joins TRBV7-2 and TRBJ1-1; TRBD1 might be the D (5 bases). The germline gives CDR1 SGHTA, CDR2 FQGNSA. This CDR3 is 16 amino acids long. CDR3 nucleotide sequence: TGTGCCAGCAGCTTGGGGGTCGGGGCCTGGAACGCTGAAGCTTTCTTT. Protein: CASSLGVGAWNAEAFF.

This clonotype was seen more than once but under ten times. The chain is built from TRBV29-1 and TRBJ1-1, with D perhaps matching TRBD1 (6 bases). This CDR3 has 13 amino acids. Trimming removed 4 bases at V and 0 bases at J, with 9 bases between. Germline CDR1 is SQVTM and CDR2 is ANQGSEA. This chain's CDR3 is CSVVTGMNTEAFF. The CDR3 bases are TGCAGCGTTGTTACAGGGATGAACACTGAAGCTTTCTTT.

In this sample, this clonotype turned up a few times. J is TRBJ2-3 and V is TRBV29-1, with D maybe TRBD2 (5 bases). The V gene's germline CDR1 is SQVTM and CDR2 ANQGSEA. This CDR3 has 14 residues. Trimming removed 1 base from V and 1 base from J, with 9 bases in between. Here the CDR3 reads CSVEGGWGTDTQYF. The DNA for the CDR3 is TGCAGCGTTGAAGGCGGGTGGGGCACAGATACGCAGTATTTT.

This clonotype came up many times. In DNA form, the CDR3 reads TGTGCCAGCAGCCAAGAAGCAGGGGGCAGTCGGGACTATGGCTACACCTTC. Protein product: CASSQEAGGSRDYGYTF. The V call is TRBV14, the J call TRBJ1-2; 8 nucleotides agree with TRBD1. V lost 0 bases, J lost 3 bases, and 9 bases stayed unmatched. Germline V CDR1 and CDR2: SGHDN, FVKESK. The length of the CDR3 is 17 residues.

This clonotype was observed a single time. The genes are TRBV28 and TRBJ1-2, with TRBD1 identical over 10 bases. J lost 7 bases, V lost 3 bases, and 5 bases had no gene match. There are 14 residues in the CDR3. Germline V CDR1 and CDR2: MDHEN, SYDVKM. This CDR3 reads CASSFRTGGFGYTF. The CDR3 DNA reads TGTGCCAGCAGTTTCCGGACAGGGGGTTTTGGCTACACCTTC.

The V call is TRBV20-1, the J call TRBJ1-2; no clear D. From germline, CDR1 is DFQATT and CDR2 SNEGSKA (reference sequence). The CDR3 consists of 12 residues. The ends were cut back, 3 bases at V and 2 bases at J, with 7 bases in the middle. CDR3: CSASHPNYGYTF. CDR3 in DNA: TGCAGTGCTAGTCACCCGAACTATGGCTACACCTTC.

This clonotype occurred many times. The chain uses TRBV5-1 and TRBJ2-2; D is unresolved. The CDR3 is 14 amino acids. Germline V gene data show CDR1 as SGHRS and CDR2 as YFSETQ. Trimming took off 2 bases at V and 2 bases at J, with 7 bases between the two ends. The chain's CDR3 is CASSLEINTGELFF. The CDR3 nucleotides read TGCGCCAGCAGCTTAGAAATCAACACCGGGGAGCTGTTTTTT.

This clonotype was recorded a few times. The rearrangement joins TRBV18 to TRBJ2-1; D is possibly TRBD1 (5 bases). The CDR3 is 15 amino acids. CDR1 and CDR2 (germline): KGHSH, LQKENI. The V end was cut by 2 bases, the J end by 7 bases, with 15 bases between. The CDR3 nucleotides are TGTGCCAGCTCACCAGTTGCCCCAGCAGGGAATGAGCAGTTCTTC. This sequence encodes CASSPVAPAGNEQFF.

This clonotype has a count of ten or more. V is TRBV6-2 or TRBV6-3 and J is TRBJ2-2; D is unclear. This CDR3 has 15 residues. Between the trimmed V and J ends, which lost 6 bases and 0 bases, there was a span of 11 bases. In germline, CDR1 is MNHEY, CDR2 SVGEGT. CDR3 region: CASSLLGSNTGELFF. CDR3 coding DNA: TGTGCCAGCAGCCTTCTGGGTTCGAACACCGGGGAGCTGTTTTTT.

The rearrangement links TRBV19 to TRBJ2-7, with TRBD1 matching 7 bases. CDR1 and CDR2 (germline): LNHDA, SQIVND (reference sequence). The trim removed 6 bases at V and 5 bases at J, leaving 10 bases unmatched. There are 14 residues in the CDR3. The CDR3 DNA is TGTGCCAGTAGAGAAGGGGGCTCAGGCGACGAGCAGTACTTC. Amino acids: CASREGGSGDEQYF.

This clonotype showed up many times. CDR3 loop: CASSLGQRDGYTF. DNA for the CDR3: TGTGCCAGCAGTTTGGGACAGAGGGATGGCTACACCTTC. The V and J genes are TRBV6-1 and TRBJ1-2; 7 positions match TRBD1. Looked up from germline, CDR1 is MNHNS and CDR2 is SASEGT. With V trimmed by 5 bases and J by 6 bases, 6 bases remained unmatched. This CDR3 has 13 amino acids.

The chain is built from TRBV12-3 or TRBV12-4 and TRBJ2-3; 8 bases agree with TRBD1. This CDR3 contains 16 residues. J was trimmed by 4 bases and V by 6 bases; bases with no gene match: 12. DNA of the CDR3: TGTGCCAGCAGGCATACCCAGGGGGCTGGTGCAGATACGCAGTATTTT. Protein sequence: CASRHTQGAGADTQYF.

This clonotype has ten or more counts. V is TRBV20-1 and J is TRBJ1-3; possible D gene TRBD1, 5 bases. CDR1 DFQATT and CDR2 SNEGSKA come from the germline V gene (reference sequence). Trimming removed 7 bases from V and 1 base from J, with 14 bases in between. The CDR3 totals 14 residues. The CDR3 protein is CSVGAPVSGNTIYF. The CDR3 DNA reads as TGCAGTGTCGGGGCCCCTGTTTCTGGAAACACCATATATTTT.

There are many counts of this clonotype. The chain couples TRBV27 to TRBJ1-5; 9 bases align to TRBD1. The trim removed 10 bases at V and 2 bases at J, leaving 9 bases unmatched. CDR1 is MNHEY and CDR2 is SMNVEV in the germline V gene (reference sequence). This CDR3 is built from 15 residues. This CDR3 reads CAKRGQGKCNQPQHF. The DNA of the CDR3 is TGTGCCAAGCGTGGACAGGGGAAGTGCAATCAGCCCCAGCATTTT.